The 30 T cell receptor beta chains listed next were all sequenced from one sample in a study of T cells in Graves' hyperthyroidism and ophthalmopathy (dated by TCRdb to the late 2010s). The library relied on multiplex PCR. For sequencing, an Illumina HiSeq 2000 was employed. TCR beta CDR3 regions were amplified from RNA transcripts. For the first round of RT-PCR on the TCR CDR3, the HTBI primer set was used together with the Qiagen OneStep RT-PCR kit. TCRdb reprocessing: public reads trimmed at Q25 with fastp, clones called with MiXCR, in-frame beta chains kept. Under each unique CDR3 protein, matching rows form one entry showing the most common genes and DNA. Counted in this sample were hundreds of thousands of distinct CDR3 sequences; approximately 15% of them appeared once. The top ten hold around 14% of the sample. The sample consisted of blood. The receptors were sampled from a woman aged 40 to 50 with Graves' hyperthyroidism.

The V gene is TRBV3-1, the J gene TRBJ2-1; the match to TRBD1 covers 10 bases. CDR1 and CDR2 (germline): LGHDT, YNNKEL (reference sequence). The CDR3 totals 12 residues. Trimming removed 9 bases from V and 7 bases from J; junction bases left unmatched: 3. CDR3 protein: CASAGQGNEQFF. The CDR3 DNA is TGTGCCAGTGCGGGACAGGGGAATGAGCAGTTCTTC.

The table lists this clonotype with many counts. The chain is built from TRBV27 and TRBJ2-1; TRBD2 aligns across 11 bases. The length of the CDR3 is 15 residues. Germline V gene sequence: CDR1 MNHEY, CDR2 SMNVEV (reference sequence). V was pared by 5 bases and J by 7 bases, with 7 bases of the junction left unmatched. The CDR3, as DNA: TGTGCCAGCAGTCCGCTAGCGGGAGGCAGTAATGAGCAGTTCTTC. It yields the protein CASSPLAGGSNEQFF.

In this sample, this clonotype turned up many times. The chain carries TRBV12-3 or TRBV12-4 and TRBJ1-5, with D uncertain. The CDR3 length is 13 residues. V lost 4 bases and J 4 bases, leaving 8 bases between the germline ends. The CDR3 nucleotides read TGTGCCAGCAGTTGGAGCCCGAATCAGCCCCAGCATTTT. It yields the protein CASSWSPNQPQHF.

The genes are TRBV7-2 and TRBJ1-4; perhaps TRBD1 as D (5 bases). Germline CDR1 reads SGHTA; CDR2 reads FQGNSA. The ends were cut back, 2 bases at V and 15 bases at J, with 16 bases in the middle. The CDR3 sequence is 13 residues long. The CDR3 nucleotides read TGTGCCAGCAGCTTATCGCAGGGTCCCGGGGTGTTTTTT. This encodes CASSLSQGPGVFF.

This clonotype was picked up a small number of times. At one end, the junction sequence differs from germline, possibly due to a read error. J is TRBJ2-5 and V is TRBV9; D gene ambiguous. The CDR3 loop spans 13 amino acids. CDR1 and CDR2 (germline): SGDLS, YYNGEE. In nucleotides, the CDR3 is TGTGCCGGCAGCGTAGGAAAGGAGGAGACCCAGTACTTC. This translates into CAGSVGKEETQYF.

In this sample, this clonotype turned up many times. The gene calls are TRBV11-2 and TRBJ1-6; maybe TRBD1 (5 bases). The CDR3 is 15 residues long. With 0 bases removed from V and 6 bases from J, the gap between germline ends came to 9 bases. The germline gives CDR1 SGHAT, CDR2 FQNNGV. Here the CDR3 reads CASSLDGGSNSPLHF. The CDR3, as DNA: TGTGCCAGCAGCTTAGACGGGGGATCTAATTCACCCCTCCACTTT.

This clonotype was seen many times. The chain links TRBV10-3 to TRBJ2-7, with unresolved D. The V end lost 0 bases, the J end lost 3 bases, and 9 bases lay between the germline ends. Germline assignment: CDR1 ENHRY and CDR2 SYGVKD. CDR3 length: 14 residues. The CDR3 DNA is TGTGCCATCAGTGAGTCATCGGCAGTCTACGAGCAGTACTTC. Encoded protein: CAISESSAVYEQYF.

The sample holds a few counts of this clonotype. The chain carries TRBV24-1 and TRBJ2-3; D uncertain. CDR1 and CDR2 from the germline V gene are KGHDR and SFDVKD. Trimming left V 7 bases short and J 4 bases short, with 8 bases between. The length of the CDR3 is 12 residues. CDR3 DNA: TGTGCCACCAGCCCTTCGGCAGATACGCAGTATTTT. Its translation is CATSPSADTQYF.

This clonotype was counted between two and nine times. The V and J genes are TRBV6-1 and TRBJ2-1; D is unclear. The V end was cut by 5 bases, the J end by 0 bases, with 11 bases between. Looked up from germline, CDR1 is MNHNS and CDR2 is SASEGT. The CDR3 totals 15 residues. CDR3 nucleotides: TGTGCCAGCAGTTCGCCATACGCCTCCTACAATGAGCAGTTCTTC. This sequence encodes CASSSPYASYNEQFF.

Many counts were recorded for this clonotype. The chain is built from TRBV3-1 and TRBJ2-7; D might be TRBD1 (6 bases). Germline-derived CDR1 and CDR2 are LGHDT and YNNKEL (reference sequence). The germline V and J ends were trimmed by 4 bases and 4 bases, with 14 bases remaining between them. The CDR3 has 14 residues. CDR3 in DNA: TGTGCCAGCAGCCGGACGAGAGGGGGATACGAGCAGTACTTC. Amino acids: CASSRTRGGYEQYF.

There are many counts of this clonotype. The DNA for the CDR3 is TGCAGTGCTAGAAAGACTAGCGGGGCCCAAGAGACCCAGTACTTC. It specifies CSARKTSGAQETQYF. The rearrangement joins TRBV20-1 to TRBJ2-5, with 11 bases matching TRBD2. The V gene end was trimmed by 2 bases and the J gene end by 1 base; junction bases not matched to a gene: 3. Germline V gives CDR1 DFQATT, CDR2 SNEGSKA (reference sequence). The CDR3 has 15 residues.

The V gene is TRBV9, the J gene TRBJ2-1; D remains unclear. Germline CDR1 SGDLS, CDR2 YYNGEE. Trimming pared 0 bases from V and 6 bases from J, leaving 13 bases between. This CDR3 has 15 amino acids. This CDR3 is CASSVGPDGSNEQFF. DNA for the CDR3: TGTGCCAGCAGCGTAGGTCCGGACGGATCCAATGAGCAGTTCTTC.

The chain carries TRBV27 and TRBJ1-6; no clear D gene. The CDR3 has 19 amino acids. Germline-derived CDR1 and CDR2 are MNHEY and SMNVEV (reference sequence). The V and J ends lost 2 bases and 6 bases respectively, with 23 bases between them. The CDR3 DNA is TGTGCCAGCAGTTTAAAACCCCTCCAATTGGGAGGAGGTAATTCACCCCTCCACTTT. Encoded protein: CASSLKPLQLGGGNSPLHF.

This clonotype appeared many times. This rearrangement joins TRBV29-1 to TRBJ2-5, with TRBD2 identical over 8 bases. CDR1 and CDR2 (germline): SQVTM, ANQGSEA. The CDR3 is 15 residues long. The V and J ends lost 2 bases and 2 bases, in that order; junction bases with no gene match: 7. DNA of the CDR3: TGCAGCGTTGAATCCACCGGGACTAGACAAGAGACCCAGTACTTC. Amino acid sequence: CSVESTGTRQETQYF.

This clonotype was counted many times. V usage is TRBV12-3 or TRBV12-4 and J usage is TRBJ2-7; 9 bases match TRBD1. Losses at the gene ends were 4 bases for V and 2 bases for J; bases not matched to a gene: 9. There are 16 residues in the CDR3. The CDR3 here is CASSSKSGTGTYEQYF. The CDR3, as DNA: TGTGCCAGCAGTTCTAAAAGCGGGACAGGGACCTACGAGCAGTACTTC.

CDR3: CSARSGGNQPQHF. The CDR3, as DNA: TGCAGTGCTAGATCAGGGGGGAATCAGCCCCAGCATTTT. The chain is built from TRBV20-1 and TRBJ1-5, with 7 bases that match TRBD1. V shed 2 bases and J 4 bases; nucleotides not matched to a gene: 2. This CDR3 spans 13 amino acids. Germline V gene sequence: CDR1 DFQATT, CDR2 SNEGSKA (reference sequence).

This clonotype occurred many times. The CDR3 nucleotides read TGTGCCAGCAGTTACTCGAAGCTAGCGGGAGGGTACGAGCAGTACTTC. This encodes CASSYSKLAGGYEQYF. This chain uses TRBV6-5 with TRBJ2-7, with 12 positions matching TRBD2. The CDR3 extends over 16 amino acids. J was trimmed by 4 bases and V by 0 bases; bases with no gene match: 4. Germline assignment: CDR1 MNHEY and CDR2 SVGAGI.

At least ten counts were recorded for this clonotype. The chain combines TRBV6-1 with TRBJ1-5; no firm D call. Trimming took off 6 bases at V and 3 bases at J, with 9 bases between the two ends. The CDR3 covers 13 residues. CDR1 and CDR2 from the germline V gene are MNHNS and SASEGT. CDR3 nucleotide sequence: TGTGCCAGCAGGCCTAAGAACAATCAGCCCCAGCATTTT. Protein product: CASRPKNNQPQHF.

This chain links TRBV11-2 with TRBJ2-3; TRBD2 agrees at 10 bases. Germline V gene lookup returns CDR1 SGHAT and CDR2 FQNNGV. This CDR3 has 16 amino acids. J gave up 1 base and V 3 bases, and 4 bases lay outside the gene matches. As DNA, the CDR3 is TGTGCCAGCAGCTTTTCTAGCGGGAGAGGCACAGATACGCAGTATTTT. Protein product: CASSFSSGRGTDTQYF.

This clonotype was recorded at least ten times. The J gene is TRBJ2-1, the V gene TRBV7-2; D unclear. The germline V and J ends were trimmed by 4 bases and 1 base, with 11 bases remaining between them. This CDR3 comprises 15 residues. CDR1 and CDR2 from the germline V gene are SGHTA and FQGNSA. The DNA for the CDR3 is TGTGCCAGCAGCTCCCTCGTAGGGTCCTACAATGAGCAGTTCTTC. Translated, it gives CASSSLVGSYNEQFF.

The sample holds many counts of this clonotype. This chain joins TRBV7-9 and TRBJ1-5; D remains ambiguous. Germline-derived CDR1 and CDR2 are SEHNR and FQNEAQ (reference sequence). The CDR3 is 12 residues long. V was shortened by 1 base and J by 6 bases, with 4 bases between the two germline ends. CDR3 sequence: CASSLEAQPQHF. CDR3 coding DNA: TGTGCCAGCAGCTTAGAGGCTCAGCCCCAGCATTTT.

This clonotype was detected many times. The CDR3 protein is CASSLGGAVDEKLFF. In DNA form, the CDR3 reads TGTGCCAGCAGTCTAGGAGGGGCCGTTGATGAAAAACTGTTTTTT. The genes are TRBV2 and TRBJ1-4, with D tentatively TRBD1 (5 bases). Between the trimmed V and J ends, which lost 5 bases and 6 bases, there was a span of 16 bases. CDR3 size: 15 residues. The germline gives CDR1 SNHLY, CDR2 FYNNEI.

In this sample, this clonotype turned up a few times. V is TRBV7-9 and J is TRBJ1-1, with 7 bases lining up with TRBD1. The CDR3 totals 15 residues. From germline, CDR1 is SEHNR and CDR2 FQNEAQ (reference sequence). J gave up 0 bases and V 6 bases, and 7 bases lay outside the gene matches. The CDR3 spells CASSLQGQLNTEAFF. CDR3 nucleotides: TGTGCCAGCAGTCTTCAGGGACAGCTGAACACTGAAGCTTTCTTT.

There are many counts of this clonotype. The chain carries TRBV28 and TRBJ2-5; D unresolved. The CDR3 runs to 11 residues. The germline CDR1 and CDR2 sequences are MDHEN and SYDVKM. Trimming took 4 bases from V and 5 from J, leaving 5 bases between them. The DNA for the CDR3 is TGTGCCAGCAGTTATTACGAGACCCAGTACTTC. Translation gives CASSYYETQYF.

This clonotype was counted a few times. The V call is TRBV5-1, the J call TRBJ2-3; 13 nucleotides align to TRBD2. The CDR3 is 17 residues long. Germline-derived CDR1 and CDR2 are SGHRS and YFSETQ. V shed 4 bases, J shed 4 bases, and the junction held 9 bases outside the gene matches. The chain's CDR3 is CASSRLLAGGRPDTQYF. The DNA of the CDR3 is TGCGCCAGCAGCAGACTACTAGCGGGAGGGAGGCCAGATACGCAGTATTTT.

There are many counts of this clonotype. J is TRBJ1-2 and V is TRBV7-3, with D maybe TRBD1 (5 bases). Looked up from germline, CDR1 is SGHTA and CDR2 is FQGTGA. Trimming pared 1 base from V and 3 bases from J, leaving 12 bases between. CDR3 size: 15 residues. The CDR3 nucleotides are TGTGCCAGCAGCTTAAATGGCAGGGAGGACTATGGCTACACCTTC. Its translation: CASSLNGREDYGYTF. Filled out from reference TRBV7-3 and TRBJ1-2, the complete variable domain reads GAGVSQTPSNKVTEKGKYVELRCDPISGHTALYWYRQSLGQGPEFLIYFQGTGAADDSGLPNDRFFAVRPEGSVSTLKIQRTERGDSAVYLCASSLNGREDYGYTFGSGTRLTVV.

This clonotype was recorded at least ten times. This chain joins TRBV2 and TRBJ2-3; the D gene is possibly TRBD1 (6 bases). The length of the CDR3 is 16 residues. V shed 7 bases and J shed 0 bases, with 17 bases lying between them. The germline CDR1 and CDR2 sequences are SNHLY and FYNNEI. CDR3 DNA: TGTGCCAGCACTTTGACCGGGACAACTAGCACAGATACGCAGTATTTT. Translated: CASTLTGTTSTDTQYF.

This clonotype was observed a handful of times. In DNA form, the CDR3 reads TGTGCCATCTCGGACGGGGAGAGTGAAAAACTGTTTTTT. Its translation: CAISDGESEKLFF. The V and J genes are TRBV10-3 and TRBJ1-4; D gene ambiguous. The length of the CDR3 is 13 residues. Trimming removed 8 bases at V and 7 bases at J, with 14 bases between. In germline, CDR1 is ENHRY, CDR2 SYGVKD.

At least ten counts were recorded for this clonotype. The rearrangement links TRBV12-3 or TRBV12-4 to TRBJ1-2, with 7 bases lining up with TRBD1. CDR3 length equals 13 residues. V was clipped by 5 bases and J by 4 bases; unmatched bases: 4. The CDR3 reads CASSGQAPYGYTF. Here the CDR3 DNA reads TGTGCCAGCAGTGGACAGGCGCCCTATGGCTACACCTTC.

This clonotype was seen ten or more times. CDR3 sequence: CSVALAVYNEQFF. CDR3 DNA sequence: TGCAGCGTTGCGCTAGCGGTCTACAATGAGCAGTTCTTC. The chain carries TRBV29-1 and TRBJ2-1; 7 nucleotides align to TRBD2. V gave up 4 bases and J gave up 3 bases; unmatched junction bases: 3. The CDR3 length is 13 residues. Germline V gene lookup returns CDR1 SQVTM and CDR2 ANQGSEA.